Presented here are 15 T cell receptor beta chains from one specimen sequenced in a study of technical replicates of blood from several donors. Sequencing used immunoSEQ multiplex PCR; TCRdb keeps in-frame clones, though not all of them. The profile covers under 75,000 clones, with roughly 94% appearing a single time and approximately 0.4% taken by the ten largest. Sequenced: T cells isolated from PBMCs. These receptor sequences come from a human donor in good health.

The CDR3 sequence is CASSIISGSTDTQYF. CDR3 DNA sequence: TGTGCCAGTAGTATCATAAGCGGGAGTACAGATACGCAGTATTTT. The chain links TRBV19 to TRBJ2-3, with TRBD2 matching 8 bases. This CDR3 comprises 15 residues. CDR1 LNHDA and CDR2 SQIVND come from the germline V gene (reference sequence). V was pared by 3 bases and J by 3 bases, with 5 bases of the junction left unmatched.

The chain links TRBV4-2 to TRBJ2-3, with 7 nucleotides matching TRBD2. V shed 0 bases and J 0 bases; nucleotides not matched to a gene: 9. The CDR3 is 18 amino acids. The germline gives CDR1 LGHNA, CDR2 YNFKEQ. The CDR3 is CASSQDWGGSGSTDTQYF. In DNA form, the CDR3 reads TGTGCCAGCAGCCAAGACTGGGGTGGTAGCGGGAGCACAGATACGCAGTATTTT.

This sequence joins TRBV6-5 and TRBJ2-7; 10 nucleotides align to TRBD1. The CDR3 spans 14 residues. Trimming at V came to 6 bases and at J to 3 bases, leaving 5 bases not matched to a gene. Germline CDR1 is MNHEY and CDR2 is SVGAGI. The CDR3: CASRKDRGVYEQYF. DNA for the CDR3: TGTGCCAGCAGGAAGGACAGGGGGGTCTACGAGCAGTACTTC.

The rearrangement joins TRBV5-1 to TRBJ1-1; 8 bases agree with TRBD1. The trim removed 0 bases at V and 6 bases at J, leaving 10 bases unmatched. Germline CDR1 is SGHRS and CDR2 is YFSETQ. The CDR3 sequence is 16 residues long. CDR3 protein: CASSLAWRQGAAEAFF. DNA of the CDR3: TGCGCCAGCAGCTTGGCTTGGAGGCAGGGGGCCGCTGAAGCTTTCTTT.

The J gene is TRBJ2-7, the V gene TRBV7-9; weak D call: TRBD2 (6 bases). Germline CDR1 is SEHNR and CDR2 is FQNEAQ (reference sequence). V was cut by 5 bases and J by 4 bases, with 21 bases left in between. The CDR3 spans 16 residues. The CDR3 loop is CASSLGEALPKYEQYF. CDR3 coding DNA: TGTGCCAGCAGCCTGGGGGAGGCCTTACCGAAATACGAGCAGTACTTC.

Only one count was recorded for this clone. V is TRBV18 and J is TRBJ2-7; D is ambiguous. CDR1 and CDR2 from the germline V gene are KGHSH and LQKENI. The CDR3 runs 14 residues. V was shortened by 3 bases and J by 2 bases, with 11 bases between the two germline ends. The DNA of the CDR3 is TGTGCCAGCTCACCTCCGACAAGTACCTACGAGCAGTACTTC. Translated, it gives CASSPPTSTYEQYF.

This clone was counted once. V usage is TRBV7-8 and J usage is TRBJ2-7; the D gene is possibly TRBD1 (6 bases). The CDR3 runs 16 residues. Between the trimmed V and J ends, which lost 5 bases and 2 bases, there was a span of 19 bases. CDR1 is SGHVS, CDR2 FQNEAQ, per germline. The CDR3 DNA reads TGTGCCAGCAGCCCGGAGAGGTTCAGGGGCCCCTACGAGCAGTACTTC. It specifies CASSPERFRGPYEQYF.

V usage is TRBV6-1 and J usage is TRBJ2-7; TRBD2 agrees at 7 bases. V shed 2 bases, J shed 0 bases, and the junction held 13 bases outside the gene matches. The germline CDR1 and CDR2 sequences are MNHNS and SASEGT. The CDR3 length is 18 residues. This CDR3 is CASSERPSGTITSYEQYF. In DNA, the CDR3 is TGTGCCAGCAGTGAAAGGCCCAGCGGGACTATCACCTCCTACGAGCAGTACTTC.

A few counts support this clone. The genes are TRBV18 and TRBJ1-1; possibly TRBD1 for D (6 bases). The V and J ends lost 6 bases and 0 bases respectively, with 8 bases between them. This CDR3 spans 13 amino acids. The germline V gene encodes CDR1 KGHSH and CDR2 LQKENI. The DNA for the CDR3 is TGTGCCAGCTCCGACAGGTTGAACACTGAAGCTTTCTTT. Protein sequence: CASSDRLNTEAFF.

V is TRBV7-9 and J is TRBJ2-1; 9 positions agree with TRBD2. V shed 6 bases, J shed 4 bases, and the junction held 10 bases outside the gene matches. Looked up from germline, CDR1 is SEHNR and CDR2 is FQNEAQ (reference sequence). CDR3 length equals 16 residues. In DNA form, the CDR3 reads TGTGCCAGCAGTCCGGCGGAGCGGGAGGTTTACAATGAGCAGTTCTTC. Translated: CASSPAEREVYNEQFF.

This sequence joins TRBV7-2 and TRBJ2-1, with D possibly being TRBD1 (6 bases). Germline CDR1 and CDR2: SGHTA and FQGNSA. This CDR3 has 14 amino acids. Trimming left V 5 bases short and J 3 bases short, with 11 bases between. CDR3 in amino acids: CASSENRVYNEQFF. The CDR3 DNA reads TGTGCCAGCAGCGAAAACAGGGTCTACAATGAGCAGTTCTTC.

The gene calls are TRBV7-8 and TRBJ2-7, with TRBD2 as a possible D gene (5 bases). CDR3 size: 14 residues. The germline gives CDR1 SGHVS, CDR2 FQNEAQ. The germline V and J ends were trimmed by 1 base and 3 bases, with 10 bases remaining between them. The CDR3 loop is CASSLDREIYEQYF. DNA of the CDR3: TGTGCCAGCAGCTTAGATAGGGAGATCTACGAGCAGTACTTC.

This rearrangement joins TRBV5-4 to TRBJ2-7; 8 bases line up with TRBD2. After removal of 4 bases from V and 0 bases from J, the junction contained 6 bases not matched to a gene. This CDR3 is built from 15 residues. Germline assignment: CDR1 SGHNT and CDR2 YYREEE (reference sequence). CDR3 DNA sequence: TGTGCCAGCAGCGGTACTAGCGGTAGCTCCTACGAGCAGTACTTC. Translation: CASSGTSGSSYEQYF.

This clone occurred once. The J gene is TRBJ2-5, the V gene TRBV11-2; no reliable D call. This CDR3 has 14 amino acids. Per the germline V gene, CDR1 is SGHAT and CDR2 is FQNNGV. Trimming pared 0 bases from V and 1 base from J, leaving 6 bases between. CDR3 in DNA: TGTGCCAGCAGCTTAGACTCAGTCCAAGAGACCCAGTACTTC. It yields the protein CASSLDSVQETQYF.

In DNA, the CDR3 is TGCGCCAGCAGGCCTGAACAGGGGGCTGAAAAACTGTTTTTT. Translation: CASRPEQGAEKLFF. This chain uses TRBV5-1 with TRBJ1-4, with TRBD1 matching 9 bases. CDR1 and CDR2 from the germline V gene are SGHRS and YFSETQ. This CDR3 has 14 residues. Trimming removed 5 bases from V and 7 bases from J; junction bases left unmatched: 6.